Below are 17 T cell receptor beta chains sequenced from a single sample in a study of blood T cell repertoires in COVID-19. Libraries were prepared by immunoSEQ multiplex PCR; TCRdb keeps only in-frame clonotypes and omits some of them. The table includes under 200,000 clones, about four fifths detected once. The sequencing sample was made of peripheral blood. The source of these receptors is a man aged 18 to 29 with active or convalescent COVID-19.

This chain joins TRBV13 and TRBJ2-7; TRBD2 is a possible D gene (5 bases). V dropped 6 bases and J dropped 7 bases, with 16 bases sitting between them. Germline lookup yields CDR1 PRHDT and CDR2 FYEKMQ (reference sequence). The CDR3 is made up of 13 amino acids. CDR3 in DNA: TGTGCCAGCAGGCGGACTGCCCTTTCTGAGCAGTACTTC. Protein product: CASRRTALSEQYF.

For the CDR3, the DNA is TGTGCCAGCAGCTTAGATATCACTTTGGGGAGGAGCACTGAAGCTTTCTTT. This codes for CASSLDITLGRSTEAFF. The chain is built from TRBV11-2 and TRBJ1-1; no clear D. Germline CDR1 SGHAT, CDR2 FQNNGV. The CDR3 extends over 17 amino acids. V lost 0 bases, J lost 4 bases, and 18 bases lay in between.

This clone was detected a few times. This sequence joins TRBV2 and TRBJ2-2; D gene ambiguous. The CDR3 has 13 amino acids. Between the trimmed V and J ends, which lost 8 bases and 3 bases, there was a span of 10 bases. Germline CDR1 and CDR2: SNHLY and FYNNEI. DNA of the CDR3: TGTGCCAGCCGTAGAGTGGACACCGGGGAGCTGTTTTTT. The encoded protein is CASRRVDTGELFF. The entire variable domain, with the rest obtained from reference TRBV2 and TRBJ2-2, is as follows: EPEVTQTPSHQVTQMGQEVILRCVPISNHLYFYWYRQILGQKVEFLVSFYNNEISEKSEIFDDQFSVERPDGSNFTLKIRSTKLEDSAMYFCASRRVDTGELFFGEGSRLTVL.

The chain joins TRBV6-2 or TRBV6-3 to TRBJ1-1; no firm D call. With 5 bases removed from V and 3 bases from J, the gap between germline ends came to 13 bases. The CDR3 covers 14 residues. Germline V gene data show CDR1 as MNHEY and CDR2 as SVGEGT. This chain's CDR3 is CASSLGQRDTEAFF. The CDR3 DNA follows: TGTGCCAGCAGTCTAGGGCAGCGGGACACTGAAGCTTTCTTT.

The chain carries TRBV5-4 and TRBJ1-2; TRBD1 matches 9 bases. This CDR3 is built from 15 residues. Losses at the gene ends were 5 bases for V and 3 bases for J; bases not matched to a gene: 8. Germline values: CDR1 SGHNT, CDR2 YYREEE (reference sequence). The CDR3 is CASSLMDRGDYGYTF. CDR3 sequence (DNA): TGTGCCAGCAGTTTGATGGACAGGGGTGACTATGGCTACACCTTC.

The chain couples TRBV5-6 to TRBJ1-4; D is undetermined. Trimming took 0 bases from V and 8 from J, leaving 11 bases between them. Germline CDR1 and CDR2: SGHDT and YYEEEE. The CDR3 has 14 amino acids. The CDR3 reads CASSLGGFGEKLFF. CDR3 DNA: TGTGCCAGCAGCTTGGGAGGGTTCGGAGAAAAACTGTTTTTT.

Relative to its sample, this clone is medium-sized (0.01 to 0.1%). The chain uses TRBV7-8 and TRBJ2-7; 9 nucleotides line up with TRBD1. The CDR3 consists of 15 residues. The junction had 9 bases not matched to a gene; V was cut back by 8 bases and J by 1 base. Germline CDR1 SGHVS, CDR2 FQNEAQ. CDR3 coding DNA: TGTGCCAGCGCTACCCCGACAGGGGGTTCCTACGAGCAGTACTTC. The encoded protein is CASATPTGGSYEQYF.

This clone was observed once. The chain is built from TRBV14 and TRBJ1-6; D is possibly TRBD1 (5 bases). Trimming left V 6 bases short and J 3 bases short, with 18 bases between. This CDR3 has 17 residues. Germline V gives CDR1 SGHDN, CDR2 FVKESK. CDR3 sequence: CASREGAGRIYNSPLHF. CDR3 nucleotides: TGTGCCAGCAGGGAAGGGGCAGGGCGGATCTATAATTCACCCCTCCACTTT.

V is TRBV5-1 and J is TRBJ1-3, with 9 bases fitting TRBD1. This CDR3 has 14 residues. After removal of 4 bases from V and 4 bases from J, the junction contained 3 bases not matched to a gene. Germline V gene sequence: CDR1 SGHRS, CDR2 YFSETQ. CDR3 sequence reads: CASSVGQGGNTIYF. The CDR3 nucleotides read TGCGCCAGCAGCGTGGGACAGGGAGGAAACACCATATATTTT.

The rearrangement joins TRBV3-1 (or the pseudogene TRBV3-2) to TRBJ1-2; D is perhaps TRBD1 (5 bases). V lost 3 bases to trimming and J lost 0 bases, with 8 bases between them. CDR3 length: 14 amino acids. Germline CDR1 reads LGHDT; CDR2 reads YNNKEL (reference sequence). CDR3 bases: TGTGCCAGCAGCCACACAGGTTCTAACTATGGCTACACCTTC. Translation gives CASSHTGSNYGYTF.

The chain joins TRBV11-2 to TRBJ2-7; 11 nucleotides align to TRBD2. Looked up from germline, CDR1 is SGHAT and CDR2 is FQNNGV. The CDR3 runs to 15 residues. V lost 5 bases and J lost 6; bases outside the gene matches: 9. Written as DNA, the CDR3 is TGTGCCAGCAGCGCCTTAGCGGGAGGGTTAAGCGAGCAGTACTTC. This sequence encodes CASSALAGGLSEQYF.

The chain couples TRBV6-2 or TRBV6-3 to TRBJ2-1; TRBD2 matches at 11 bases. The length of the CDR3 is 17 residues. CDR1 is MNHEY and CDR2 is SVGEGT in the germline V gene. The V segment lost 2 bases and the J segment 6 bases; nucleotides outside the gene matches: 9. The CDR3 DNA sequence: TGTGCCAGCAGTTACGCTACCGGACTAGCGGGTCCCAATGAGCAGTTCTTC. Translating gives CASSYATGLAGPNEQFF.

V gene TRBV27 combines with J gene TRBJ1-6, with a tentative D call TRBD1 (6 bases). Trimming left V 2 bases short and J 6 bases short, with 14 bases between. The V gene's germline CDR1 is MNHEY and CDR2 SMNVEV (reference sequence). CDR3 size: 16 residues. The CDR3 loop is CASSLGGDTPNSPLHF. CDR3 sequence (DNA): TGTGCCAGCAGTTTAGGGGGGGACACCCCTAATTCACCCCTCCACTTT.

The J gene is TRBJ2-1, the V gene TRBV7-9; maybe TRBD1 (5 bases). The CDR3 spans 15 residues. V lost 4 bases, J lost 9 bases, and 19 bases lay in between. The germline V gene encodes CDR1 SEHNR and CDR2 FQNEAQ (reference sequence). The CDR3 DNA sequence: TGTGCCAGCAGCTCCCCTGTGGCCCAGGGAATTGAGCAGTTCTTC. Residues: CASSSPVAQGIEQFF.

CDR3 amino acids: CASSPTRTGSGYTF. For the CDR3, the DNA is TGCGCCAGCAGCCCGACTCGGACAGGGAGCGGCTACACCTTC. The gene calls are TRBV5-1 and TRBJ1-2; 8 bases line up with TRBD1. The germline V gene encodes CDR1 SGHRS and CDR2 YFSETQ. The CDR3 loop spans 14 amino acids. V lost 4 bases, J lost 8 bases, and 10 bases stayed unmatched.

This chain uses TRBV4-2 with TRBJ2-3; 16 bases are a match to TRBD2. The CDR3 is made up of 20 amino acids. Germline V gene lookup returns CDR1 LGHNA and CDR2 YNFKEQ. Trimming cost V 1 base and J 0 bases; bases outside gene matches: 7. CDR3 region: CASSQGWGTSGGASTDTQYF. The CDR3 nucleotides are TGTGCCAGCAGCCAAGGCTGGGGGACTAGCGGGGGGGCAAGCACAGATACGCAGTATTTT.

The CDR3 bases are TGTGCCAGCAGCTTACGTCGGGGAGACACCGGGGAGCTGTTTTTT. Encoded protein: CASSLRRGDTGELFF. This chain joins TRBV7-6 and TRBJ2-2; tentative D call: TRBD2 (5 bases). V was clipped by 2 bases and J by 3 bases, with 10 bases between them. From germline, CDR1 is SGHVS and CDR2 FNYEAQ. CDR3 size: 15 residues.